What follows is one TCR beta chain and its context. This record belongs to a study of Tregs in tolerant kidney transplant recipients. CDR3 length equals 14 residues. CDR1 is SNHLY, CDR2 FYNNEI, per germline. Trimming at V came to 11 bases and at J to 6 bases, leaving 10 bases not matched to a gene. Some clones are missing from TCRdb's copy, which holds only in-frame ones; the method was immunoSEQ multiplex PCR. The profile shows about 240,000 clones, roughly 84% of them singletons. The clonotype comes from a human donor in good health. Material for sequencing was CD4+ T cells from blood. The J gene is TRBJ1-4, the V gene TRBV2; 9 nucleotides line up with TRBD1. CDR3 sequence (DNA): TGTGCCGCGGACACCGGGACAGGGTATGAAAAACTGTTTTTT. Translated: CAADTGTGYEKLFF.